This TCR beta chain was sequenced for a study of identical twins (dated by TCRdb to about 2016). Study-wide context: TCR alpha and beta repertoires from monozygotic twins, unrelated adults of various ages and cord blood were deep-sequenced to test whether fetal clonotypes persist. Replicate twin experiments were performed at different times using different library preparation protocols to rule out contamination.

Library method: 5' RACE. TCRdb records Illumina HiSeq 2000 as the sequencer. A universal primer binding site was introduced by template switching, and a unique molecular identifier was present in the final cDNA, enabling accurate counting of TCR cDNA molecules. First-strand cDNA for TCR alpha and beta chains was synthesized from specific primers in the conserved constant-segment region. To control for contamination, every cDNA library carried two barcodes: a SMART-Mk sample barcode plus Illumina barcodes. TruSeq adapter sequences along with Illumina sample barcodes were introduced in two successive PCR steps. The TCR alpha and beta cDNA libraries were sequenced on the Illumina HiSeq platform using custom primers. The paper's data handling went like this. MiGEC processed the raw reads to extract unique molecular identifiers, while MiXCR was used to determine the CDR3 positions. For each individual, recombination models were inferred using an EM algorithm with the repgenHMM and IGoR tools. The tcR package in R was used for shared clonotype analysis, with sharing normalized by the product of cloneset sizes. To study raw recombination without the effects of thymic and clonal selection, out-of-frame nonproductive sequences were analyzed. TCRdb reprocessing: public reads trimmed at Q25 with fastp, clones called with MiXCR, in-frame beta chains kept. Every CDR3 protein is listed once, alongside the most common genes and DNA of its rows. The V and J calls and clone size come from TCRdb's table, not from the authors' own analysis. This sample gives 600,000 to 700,000 distinct CDR3 sequences in total; 21% of them show up just once. Clones ranked in the top ten supply around 4.4% of the sample.

After removal of 6 bases from V and 1 base from J, the junction retains 2 bases not matched to a gene. The CDR3 contains 13 residues, cysteine and phenylalanine counted. CDR3 DNA only is kept here, 39 bases in frame from base 1. Sequences DFQATT (CDR1) and SNEGSKA (CDR2) are obtained from the germline V gene (reference sequence). About this clonotype itself: The antigen it recognizes is unknown. No base quality values were provided; no much bigger clone lies one nucleotide off.

Study-level results and caveats: Because the same donors could not be followed over many years, conclusions were based on cross-sectional statistical analysis. Out-of-frame TCR alpha sequences shared between twins showed an excess of low generation-probability sequences compared with coincidental sharing between unrelated individuals. In monozygotic twins, out-of-frame TCR alpha sharing was systematically underestimated by recombination models, although the models agreed with sharing between unrelated individuals. Abundant cord blood beta clonotypes had fewer insertions, young adult naive repertoires showed a similar but weaker trend, and memory repertoires showed no such trend. Invariant T cells such as MAIT and iNKT could partly confound zero-insertion analyses, although diverse VJ usage argued against such confounding for most clonotypes. The excess sharing between twins in beta out-of-frame sequences was weaker because fewer shared sequences reduced the signal-to-noise ratio.

Every donor was a healthy Caucasian. Three pairs of female monozygotic twins, all aged 18 to 29 years, were included in the twin cohort. Peripheral blood mononuclear cells were the source from which RNA for the TCR libraries was isolated. The same sample was also used in a study of T cells expressing NK-cell markers. As the second study states: In sorted CD3+CD56+NKG2C+, CD3+CD56+NKG2C- and CD3+CD56-NKG2C+ T-cell subsets from about eight donors, TCR beta-chain repertoires were profiled. Of the eight sequenced donors, seven were found to be HCMV-seropositive and one was found to be HCMV-seronegative. In several experiments an anti-gammadeltaTCR antibody was added to restrict sorting to alphabetaTCR-expressing T cells. For about 6 donors, the dominant CD3+CD56+NKG2C+ clonotypes were among the top 10 CD8+ clonotypes and accounted for roughly 1.0-8% of CD8+ T cells. Those dominant clonotypes were again the most abundant among CD3+CD56-NKG2C+ cells in a handful of donors, at roughly 28.3-65%. Whether the expanded NKG2C-expressing T cell clones were specific for HCMV antigens was left unclear. Randomly selected healthy volunteers, three men and five women, were used as the eight sequenced donors. To determine HCMV serostatus, a commercial ELISA kit was used to detect HCMV-specific IgG in serum. Bulk peripheral blood T-cell repertoires were additionally sequenced from unsorted PBMC for six donors. MIGEC was used to demultiplex reads and group the reads by UMI, and MiTCR was used to assemble and quantify clonotypes. Only TCR cDNA sequences supported by at least two reads were kept to exclude erroneous sequences. The tcR package was used for downstream repertoire analysis, with clonotypes matched between fractions based on CDR3 nucleotide sequence plus V segment. VDJmatch was used to annotate antigen specificity against VDJdb, with one amino acid substitution in CDR3 permitted.

This TCR came from a woman under 30 in good health. The sequence joins TRBV20-1 to TRBJ2-7, and TRBD1 aligns with 11 junction nucleotides. The sample taken for sequencing was PBMCs. CDR3 protein: CSAGQGASYEQYF. The base sequence is TGCAGTGCAGGACAGGGGGCATCCTACGAGCAGTACTTC.